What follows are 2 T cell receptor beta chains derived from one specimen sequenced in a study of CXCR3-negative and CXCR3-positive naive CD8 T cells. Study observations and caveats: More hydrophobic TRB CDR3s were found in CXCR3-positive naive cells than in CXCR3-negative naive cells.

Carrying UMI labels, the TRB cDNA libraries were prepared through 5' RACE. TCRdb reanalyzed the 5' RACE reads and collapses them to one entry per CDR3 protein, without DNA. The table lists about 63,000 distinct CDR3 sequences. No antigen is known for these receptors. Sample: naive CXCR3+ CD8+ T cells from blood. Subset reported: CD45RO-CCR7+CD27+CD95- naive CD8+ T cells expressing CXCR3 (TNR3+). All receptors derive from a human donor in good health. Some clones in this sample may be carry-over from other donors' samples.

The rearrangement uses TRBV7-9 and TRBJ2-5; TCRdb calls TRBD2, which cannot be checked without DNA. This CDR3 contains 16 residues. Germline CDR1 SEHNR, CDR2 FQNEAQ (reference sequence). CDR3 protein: CASSYIRAGNQETQYF.

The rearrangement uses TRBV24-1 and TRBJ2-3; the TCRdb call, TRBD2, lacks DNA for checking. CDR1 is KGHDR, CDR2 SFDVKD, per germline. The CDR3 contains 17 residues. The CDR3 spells CATSDFSGIPSTDTQYF.